Sequencing of this TCR beta chain was carried out in a study of fetal regulatory T cell absence and autoimmunity. General study findings and limits: Some top pancreas TCR clones were over 90-fold enriched versus cord blood. In IPEX syndrome, oligoclonal enrichment was read as supporting prenatal antigen-driven autoimmunity in the pancreas. TRB gene family usage was broadly similar in cord blood and pancreas.

On this clone itself: Its antigen is unknown.

The V end was cut by 5 bases, the J end by 0 bases, with 11 bases between. Germline CDR1 and CDR2: LNHDA and SQIVND (reference sequence). The CDR3 has 15 residues. The survey-level immunoSEQ assay was used. TCRdb's copy holds only in-frame clones and misses some; the assay was immunoSEQ multiplex PCR. The sample contains 46,000 or so clones, around 85% of which appear only once. The clonotype originates from a newborn boy with IPEX syndrome. Sequenced input: cord blood. The chain joins TRBV19 to TRBJ1-3; TRBD1 might be the D (6 bases). CDR3 loop: CASSPGQYSGNTIYF. The CDR3 DNA is TGTGCCAGTAGTCCCGGACAGTACTCTGGAAACACCATATATTTT.